Listed below are T cell receptor beta chains from one sample, sequenced in a study of blood T cell repertoires in COVID-19. Assay used: immunoSEQ multiplex PCR; TCRdb lists only in-frame clones, some missing. The sample lists about 190,000 clones; around 85% were seen once. Sample: peripheral blood. The receptors originated from a man aged 25-45 years with acute or convalescent COVID-19. The CDR3 runs from the conserved cysteine through the conserved F or W. Each record gives: V gene, D gene, clone size, J gene, CDR3 DNA, CDR3 protein. A D gene is named only where the DNA matches it firmly. The listing skips clone size in some rows; elsewhere it reads once, few, many or a size class.

V gene: TRBV7-9
D gene: TRBD2
clone size: NA
J gene: TRBJ2-7
CDR3 DNA: TGTGCCAGCAGCCCGGGGGCTAGCGGGGGCTACGAGCAGTACTTC
CDR3 protein: CASSPGASGGYEQYF

V gene: TRBV6-5
D gene: NA
clone size: NA
J gene: TRBJ2-7
CDR3 DNA: TGTGCCAGCAGTTACGATCAGGCAGCCTACGAGCAGTACTTC
CDR3 protein: CASSYDQAAYEQYF

V gene: TRBV29-1
D gene: NA
clone size: once
J gene: TRBJ1-3
CDR3 DNA: TGCAGCGTTGGGACGGGAGCTTCTGGAAACACCATATATTTT
CDR3 protein: CSVGTGASGNTIYF

V gene: TRBV9
D gene: TRBD2
clone size: NA
J gene: TRBJ2-3
CDR3 DNA: TGTGCCAGCAGCGCCCGTCTAGCGGGAGGGCCAAGAGATACGCAGTATTTT
CDR3 protein: CASSARLAGGPRDTQYF

V gene: TRBV18
D gene: TRBD1
clone size: NA
J gene: TRBJ1-1
CDR3 DNA: TGTGCCAGCTCACCGGATCCCAGGGGGGTGAGAACTGAAGCTTTCTTT
CDR3 protein: CASSPDPRGVRTEAFF

V gene: TRBV2
D gene: TRBD2
clone size: NA
J gene: TRBJ2-7
CDR3 DNA: TGTGCCAGCAGGCGGACTAGCGGGATCTCCTACGAGCAGTACTTC
CDR3 protein: CASRRTSGISYEQYF

V gene: TRBV19
D gene: TRBD1
clone size: NA
J gene: TRBJ2-7
CDR3 DNA: TGTGCCAGTAGCTATACAGGGGACCGCGAGCAGTACTTC
CDR3 protein: CASSYTGDREQYF

V gene: TRBV14
D gene: NA
clone size: NA
J gene: TRBJ1-1
CDR3 DNA: TGTGCCAGCAGCCACAGGGGTTACGAAGCTTTCTTT
CDR3 protein: CASSHRGYEAFF

V gene: TRBV28
D gene: NA
clone size: NA
J gene: TRBJ2-5
CDR3 DNA: TGTGCCAGCAGTTTAGTTGGGGCAGGGGTAAAACAAGAGACCCAGTACTTC
CDR3 protein: CASSLVGAGVKQETQYF

V gene: TRBV6-5
D gene: TRBD2
clone size: NA
J gene: TRBJ2-3
CDR3 DNA: TGTGCCGAGGGGCGGGGGAGCCCAGATACGCAGTATTTT
CDR3 protein: CAEGRGSPDTQYF

V gene: TRBV28
D gene: NA
clone size: few
J gene: TRBJ1-1
CDR3 DNA: TGTGCCAGCAGTTTAGGCTTCCGTGAAGCTTTCTTT
CDR3 protein: CASSLGFREAFF

V gene: TRBV29-1
D gene: TRBD1
clone size: NA
J gene: TRBJ1-1
CDR3 DNA: TGCAGCGTGGGGACAGGGGGCACTGAAGCTTTCTTT
CDR3 protein: CSVGTGGTEAFF

V gene: TRBV30
D gene: NA
clone size: NA
J gene: TRBJ1-4
CDR3 DNA: TGTGCCTGGAGTGGCACTTCATCGAAGCTGTTTTTT
CDR3 protein: CAWSGTSSKLFF

V gene: TRBV27
D gene: TRBD1
clone size: NA
J gene: TRBJ1-1
CDR3 DNA: TGTGCCAGCAGTTTAAGAGAGACAGGGGGCGGAGGTGAAGCTTTCTTT
CDR3 protein: CASSLRETGGGGEAFF

V gene: TRBV18
D gene: NA
clone size: few
J gene: TRBJ1-1
CDR3 DNA: TGTGCCAGCTCACGAGCTGACAGTGACACTGAAGCTTTCTTT
CDR3 protein: CASSRADSDTEAFF

V gene: TRBV14
D gene: TRBD1
clone size: NA
J gene: TRBJ1-6
CDR3 DNA: TGTGCCAGGATTACTCGGACAGGGAGAAGGAATTCACCCCTCCACTTT
CDR3 protein: CARITRTGRRNSPLHF

V gene: TRBV2
D gene: NA
clone size: NA
J gene: TRBJ1-5
CDR3 DNA: TGTGCCAGCACTCACATTTATAGCAATCAGCCCCAGCATTTT
CDR3 protein: CASTHIYSNQPQHF

V gene: TRBV30
D gene: NA
clone size: NA
J gene: TRBJ1-4
CDR3 DNA: TGTGCCTGGAGCCATAATGAAAAACTGTTTTTT
CDR3 protein: CAWSHNEKLFF

V gene: TRBV15
D gene: NA
clone size: NA
J gene: TRBJ2-7
CDR3 DNA: TGTGCCACCAGCAGAGATCAAGGCGGATACGAGCAGTACTTC
CDR3 protein: CATSRDQGGYEQYF

V gene: TRBV7-8
D gene: NA
clone size: NA
J gene: TRBJ2-3
CDR3 DNA: TGTGCCAGCAGCTTCTTAGCGGTTGGAAACCATCGCACAGATACGCAGTATTTT
CDR3 protein: CASSFLAVGNHRTDTQYF

V gene: TRBV11-3
D gene: NA
clone size: NA
J gene: TRBJ2-7
CDR3 DNA: TGTGCCAGCAGCTTATTCGAGGGTTATCACCAGTGGGAGCAGTACTTC
CDR3 protein: CASSLFEGYHQWEQYF

V gene: TRBV6-5
D gene: NA
clone size: NA
J gene: TRBJ1-1
CDR3 DNA: TGTGCCAGCAGATATGAGGGGGGAGGGACTGAAGCTTTCTTT
CDR3 protein: CASRYEGGGTEAFF

V gene: TRBV3-1/TRBV3-2
D gene: TRBD2
clone size: NA
J gene: TRBJ2-1
CDR3 DNA: TGTGCCAGCAGCCCTCGAGCGGGACTAGCGGGGGGTAATGAGCAGTTCTTC
CDR3 protein: CASSPRAGLAGGNEQFF

V gene: TRBV18
D gene: NA
clone size: NA
J gene: TRBJ1-2
CDR3 DNA: TGTGCCAGCTCAGCAGGCTTTAACTATGGCTACACCTTC
CDR3 protein: CASSAGFNYGYTF

V gene: TRBV28
D gene: NA
clone size: NA
J gene: TRBJ1-2
CDR3 DNA: TGTGCCAGCAGTTTAGGCACACAGGGCTACACCTTC
CDR3 protein: CASSLGTQGYTF

V gene: TRBV14
D gene: NA
clone size: NA
J gene: TRBJ1-1
CDR3 DNA: TGTGCCAGCAGCCAAGATCGGCAGGGGCTGACTGAAGCTTTCTTT
CDR3 protein: CASSQDRQGLTEAFF

V gene: TRBV4-1
D gene: TRBD1
clone size: NA
J gene: TRBJ1-6
CDR3 DNA: TGCGCCAGCAGCCAAAGGAATTCCGGGACAGACGTCTCACCCCTCCACTTT
CDR3 protein: CASSQRNSGTDVSPLHF

V gene: TRBV7-9
D gene: NA
clone size: few
J gene: TRBJ1-6
CDR3 DNA: TGTGCCGGTACAGGATCACCCCTCCACTTT
CDR3 protein: CAGTGSPLHF

V gene: TRBV30
D gene: TRBD1
clone size: NA
J gene: TRBJ1-2
CDR3 DNA: TGTGCCTGGAGTGCCCTGGGACAGGGTAACTATGGCTACACCTTC
CDR3 protein: CAWSALGQGNYGYTF

V gene: TRBV29-1
D gene: TRBD2
clone size: NA
J gene: TRBJ2-1
CDR3 DNA: TGCAGCGTTGTACAGTTAGCGGGGAAGGAGCAGTTCTTC
CDR3 protein: CSVVQLAGKEQFF

V gene: TRBV7-3
D gene: TRBD1
clone size: NA
J gene: TRBJ1-5
CDR3 DNA: TGTGCCAGCAGCCTCGCGGGACAGGGGCCCCAGCATTTT
CDR3 protein: CASSLAGQGPQHF

V gene: TRBV5-6
D gene: NA
clone size: NA
J gene: TRBJ2-3
CDR3 DNA: TGTGCCAGCAGCTTGTACGGGAGGACAGGGCGGATCACAGATACGCAGTATTTT
CDR3 protein: CASSLYGRTGRITDTQYF

V gene: TRBV3-1/TRBV3-2
D gene: NA
clone size: NA
J gene: TRBJ2-7
CDR3 DNA: TGTGCCAGCAGCCAAGTTCCGGGTCTTGAGCAGTACTTC
CDR3 protein: CASSQVPGLEQYF

V gene: TRBV7-9
D gene: TRBD1
clone size: NA
J gene: TRBJ2-4
CDR3 DNA: TGTGCCAGCAGCTTGGACAGGGGGCGAACCTCCTTC
CDR3 protein: CASSLDRGRTSF

V gene: TRBV23-1
D gene: TRBD1
clone size: few
J gene: TRBJ1-2
CDR3 DNA: TGCGCCAGCAGTCAATCGTGGCAGGGGGCGCGGGTCTATGGCTACACCTTC
CDR3 protein: CASSQSWQGARVYGYTF

V gene: TRBV19
D gene: NA
clone size: NA
J gene: TRBJ1-1
CDR3 DNA: TGTGCCAGTAGTATAGGGCGGGACACTGAAGCTTTCTTT
CDR3 protein: CASSIGRDTEAFF

V gene: TRBV18
D gene: NA
clone size: NA
J gene: TRBJ2-6
CDR3 DNA: TGTGCCAGCTCAAGCCCTGGGGCCAACGTCCTGACTTTC
CDR3 protein: CASSSPGANVLTF

V gene: TRBV10-1
D gene: NA
clone size: NA
J gene: TRBJ2-1
CDR3 DNA: TGCGCCAGCATATCGAGCTCCTACAATGAGCAGTTCTTC
CDR3 protein: CASISSSYNEQFF

V gene: TRBV19
D gene: TRBD1
clone size: NA
J gene: TRBJ2-7
CDR3 DNA: TGTGCCAGTAGTATGACGACAGGGGGCCACGAGCAGTACTTC
CDR3 protein: CASSMTTGGHEQYF

V gene: TRBV4-2
D gene: NA
clone size: NA
J gene: TRBJ1-4
CDR3 DNA: TGTGCCAGCAGCCCTGGGGAGAGACATTATAATGAAAAACTGTTTTTT
CDR3 protein: CASSPGERHYNEKLFF